Below, 7 T cell receptor beta chains from the same sample are listed, as sequenced in a study of cytomegalovirus exposure and HLA in healthy donors. Vbeta (60) and Jbeta (13) primers were used in the PCR. Clones were sequenced by immunoSEQ multiplex PCR, and TCRdb holds only the in-frame ones, with some missing. The sample carries fewer than 250,000 clones, approximately 81% recorded once. Sequenced sample: PBMCs. Every receptor here comes from a human donor in good health.

The genes are TRBV18 and TRBJ2-7; TRBD2 agrees at 8 bases. V gave up 2 bases and J gave up 1 base; unmatched junction bases: 10. The CDR3 runs to 17 residues. Looked up from germline, CDR1 is KGHSH and CDR2 is LQKENI. The CDR3 reads CASSPGYTGGPSYEQYF. The CDR3, as DNA: TGTGCCAGCTCACCAGGATACACGGGAGGGCCTTCCTACGAGCAGTACTTC.

This clone was detected only a few times. CDR3 sequence reads: CSAGGVDSNQPQHF. The CDR3 coding sequence is TGCAGCGCTGGAGGAGTGGATAGCAATCAGCCCCAGCATTTT. The rearrangement uses TRBV29-1 and TRBJ1-5; D gene uncertain. Germline loops: CDR1 SQVTM, CDR2 ANQGSEA. CDR3 length equals 14 residues. Trimming stripped 7 bases from V and 0 bases from J, with 13 bases between. Looking up the rest from reference TRBV29-1 and TRBJ1-5 gives the full variable domain: SAVISQKPSRDICQRGTSLTIQCQVDSQVTMMFWYRQQPGQSLTLIATANQGSEATYESGFVIDKFPISRPNLTFSTLTVSNMSPEDSSIYLCSAGGVDSNQPQHFGDGTRLSIL.

J is TRBJ2-7 and V is TRBV7-2; TRBD2 matches 10 bases. J lost 5 bases, V lost 5 bases, and 9 bases had no gene match. CDR1 and CDR2 from the germline V gene are SGHTA and FQGNSA. The CDR3 extends over 15 amino acids. CDR3 residues: CASSTRALAGNEQYF. CDR3 bases: TGTGCCAGCAGCACCAGGGCACTAGCGGGAAACGAGCAGTACTTC.

In nucleotides, the CDR3 is TGTGCCAGCAGTCCATCGACTCAAAACATTCAGTACTTC. Encoded protein: CASSPSTQNIQYF. The chain employs TRBV27 and TRBJ2-4; D gene ambiguous. The CDR3 extends over 13 amino acids. The V end was cut by 5 bases, the J end by 5 bases, with 10 bases between. Looked up from germline, CDR1 is MNHEY and CDR2 is SMNVEV (reference sequence).

This rearrangement joins TRBV5-1 to TRBJ1-2; D may be TRBD1 (5 bases). The CDR3 has 14 residues. Germline V gene data show CDR1 as SGHRS and CDR2 as YFSETQ. The germline V and J ends were trimmed by 4 bases and 2 bases, with 12 bases remaining between them. CDR3 bases: TGCGCCAGCAGCGTTGCGGGGCAGAACTATGGCTACACCTTC. As protein: CASSVAGQNYGYTF.

CDR3 nucleotides: TGTGCCAGCAGCCCCGGGACTCCCCTTGAGCAGTTCTTC. Protein sequence: CASSPGTPLEQFF. The chain has TRBV7-2 and TRBJ2-1; TRBD2 is a possible D gene (6 bases). With 5 bases removed from V and 9 bases from J, the gap between germline ends came to 14 bases. CDR3 length: 13 amino acids. Germline V gene lookup returns CDR1 SGHTA and CDR2 FQGNSA.

This chain links TRBV11-2 with TRBJ2-1; weak D call: TRBD2 (6 bases). The germline gives CDR1 SGHAT, CDR2 FQNNGV. Deletions cut 4 bases from V and 9 bases from J, with 16 bases between. The CDR3 sequence is 14 residues long. The CDR3 protein is CASSSGAGRGEQFF. DNA for the CDR3: TGTGCCAGCAGCTCCGGGGCGGGGCGCGGTGAGCAGTTCTTC.